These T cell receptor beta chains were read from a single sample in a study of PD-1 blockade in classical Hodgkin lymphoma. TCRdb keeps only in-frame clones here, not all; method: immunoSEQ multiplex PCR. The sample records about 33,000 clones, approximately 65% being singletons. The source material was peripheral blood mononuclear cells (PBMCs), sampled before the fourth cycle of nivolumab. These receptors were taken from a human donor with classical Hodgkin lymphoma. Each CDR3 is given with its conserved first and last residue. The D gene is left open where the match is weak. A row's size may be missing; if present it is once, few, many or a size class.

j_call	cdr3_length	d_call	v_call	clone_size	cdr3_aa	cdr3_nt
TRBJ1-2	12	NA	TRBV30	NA	CAWTGPNYGYTF	TGTGCCTGGACAGGGCCTAACTATGGCTACACCTTC
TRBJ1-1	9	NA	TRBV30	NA	CAWSAGAFF	TGTGCCTGGTCGGCGGGAGCTTTCTTT
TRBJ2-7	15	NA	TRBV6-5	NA	CASSYSMASGYEQYF	TGTGCCAGCAGTTACTCGATGGCGAGCGGGTACGAGCAGTACTTC
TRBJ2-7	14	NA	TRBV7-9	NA	CASSPKSPYYEQYF	TGTGCCAGCAGCCCAAAGTCGCCGTACTACGAGCAGTACTTC
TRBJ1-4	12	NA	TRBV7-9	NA	CASTQGNEKLFF	TGTGCCAGCACCCAGGGTAATGAAAAACTGTTTTTT
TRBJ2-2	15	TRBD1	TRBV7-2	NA	CASSYRDRAPGELFF	TGTGCCAGCAGCTACCGGGACAGGGCCCCCGGGGAGCTGTTTTTT
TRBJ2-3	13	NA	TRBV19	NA	CASSIVTTDTQYF	TGTGCCAGTAGTATAGTAACCACAGATACGCAGTATTTT
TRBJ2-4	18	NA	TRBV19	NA	CASTTGRAYRGRKNIQYF	TGTGCCAGTACTACCGGGAGGGCCTACAGGGGGCGGAAAAACATTCAGTACTTC
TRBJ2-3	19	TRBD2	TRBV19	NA	CASSSLRLAGVHSTDTQYF	TGTGCCAGTAGTAGCCTTAGACTAGCGGGAGTCCATAGCACAGATACGCAGTATTTT
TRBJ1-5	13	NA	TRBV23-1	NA	CASRFSNRRPQHF	TGCGCCAGCAGGTTCAGTAATCGGCGGCCCCAGCATTTT
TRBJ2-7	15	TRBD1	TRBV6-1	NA	CASSRISGTGYEQYF	TGTGCCAGCAGTCGAATTTCCGGGACAGGCTACGAGCAGTACTTC
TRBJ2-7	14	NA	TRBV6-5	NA	CASSPYGGTGPQYF	TGTGCCAGCAGCCCCTACGGGGGTACAGGACCCCAGTACTTC
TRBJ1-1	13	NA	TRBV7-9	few	CASSVTMNTEAFF	TGTGCCAGCAGCGTCACCATGAACACTGAAGCTTTCTTT
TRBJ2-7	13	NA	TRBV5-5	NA	CASSLDVSYEQYF	TGTGCCAGCAGCTTGGACGTATCCTACGAGCAGTACTTC
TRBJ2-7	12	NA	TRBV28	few	CASGGGSYEQYF	TGTGCCAGCGGGGGCGGCTCCTACGAGCAGTACTTC
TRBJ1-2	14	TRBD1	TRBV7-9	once	CASSLTRGRNGYTF	TGTGCCAGCAGCTTAACCAGGGGGCGGAATGGCTACACCTTC
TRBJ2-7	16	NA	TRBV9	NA	CASSAPGGRGSYEQYF	TGTGCCAGCAGCGCCCCCGGGGGAAGAGGGTCCTACGAGCAGTACTTC
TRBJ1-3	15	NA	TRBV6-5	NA	CASSLRDYSGNTIYF	TGTGCCAGCAGTTTACGGGATTACTCTGGAAACACCATATATTTT
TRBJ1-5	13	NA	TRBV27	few	CASTYSFGQPQHF	TGTGCCAGCACCTACTCTTTTGGTCAGCCCCAGCATTTT
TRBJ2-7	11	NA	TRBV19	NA	CASSIQSEQYF	TGTGCCAGTAGTATCCAAAGCGAGCAGTACTTC
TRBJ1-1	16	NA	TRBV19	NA	CASSTILLARGTEAFF	TGTGCCAGTAGTACGATCTTACTAGCAAGGGGCACTGAAGCTTTCTTT
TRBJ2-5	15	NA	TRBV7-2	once	CASSLNRASSTSQYF	TGTGCCAGCAGCTTAAACCGAGCATCAAGTACATCTCAGTACTTC
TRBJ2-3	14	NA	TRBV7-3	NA	CASSLTGGADTQYF	TGTGCCAGCAGCTTAACCGGGGGTGCAGATACGCAGTATTTT
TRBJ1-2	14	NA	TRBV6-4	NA	CASSDGTDQFCYTF	TGTGCCAGCAGTGACGGTACAGACCAGTTCTGCTACACCTTC
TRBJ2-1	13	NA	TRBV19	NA	CASSGAVYNEQFF	TGTGCCAGTTCAGGGGCGGTCTACAATGAGCAGTTCTTC
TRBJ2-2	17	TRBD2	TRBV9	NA	CASSVGLAGTNTGELFF	TGTGCCAGCAGCGTAGGACTAGCGGGTACGAACACCGGGGAGCTGTTTTTT
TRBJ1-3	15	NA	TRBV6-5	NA	CASSYAQNSGNTIYF	TGTGCCAGCAGTTACGCCCAGAACTCTGGAAACACCATATATTTT
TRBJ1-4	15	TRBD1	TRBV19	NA	CASKIVPQGNEKLFF	TGTGCCAGTAAAATAGTTCCACAGGGGAATGAAAAACTGTTTTTT
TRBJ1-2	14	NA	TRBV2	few	CASSEDRTNYGYTF	TGTGCCAGCAGTGAGGACAGAACTAACTATGGCTACACCTTC
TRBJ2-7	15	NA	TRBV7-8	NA	CASSPTGAPEYEQYF	TGTGCCAGCAGCCCTACCGGGGCCCCTGAGTACGAGCAGTACTTC
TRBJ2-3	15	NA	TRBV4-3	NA	CASSQDGQQADTQYF	TGCGCCAGCAGCCAAGATGGACAGCAGGCAGATACGCAGTATTTT
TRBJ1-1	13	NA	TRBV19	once	CASSIMVPTEAFF	TGTGCCAGTAGTATCATGGTACCCACTGAAGCTTTCTTT
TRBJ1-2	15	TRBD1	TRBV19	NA	CASQRTGLNGYGYTF	TGTGCCAGCCAAAGGACAGGGCTTAATGGCTATGGCTACACCTTC
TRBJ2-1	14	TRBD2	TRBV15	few	CATSGLAGGGEQFF	TGTGCCACCAGCGGACTAGCGGGAGGAGGGGAGCAGTTCTTC
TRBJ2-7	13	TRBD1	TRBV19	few	CASSTGQSYEQYF	TGTGCCAGTAGTACGGGACAGAGCTACGAGCAGTACTTC
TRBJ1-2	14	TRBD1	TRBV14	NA	CASSPDRALYGYTF	TGTGCCAGCAGCCCAGACAGGGCCCTTTATGGCTACACCTTC
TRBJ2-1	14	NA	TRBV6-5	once	CASSYPGSYNEQFF	TGTGCCAGCAGTTACCCCGGGAGCTACAATGAGCAGTTCTTC
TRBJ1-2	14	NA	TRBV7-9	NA	CAITKGAALYGYTF	TGTGCCATCACAAAAGGGGCAGCTCTCTATGGCTACACCTTC
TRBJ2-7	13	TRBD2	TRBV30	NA	CAFLTSGKYEQYF	TGTGCCTTCCTGACTAGCGGGAAATACGAGCAGTACTTC
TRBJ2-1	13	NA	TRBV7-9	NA	CASSPPSFEEQFF	TGTGCCAGCAGCCCCCCTAGTTTCGAAGAGCAGTTCTTC
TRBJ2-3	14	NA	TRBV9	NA	CASSVGPGTDTQYF	TGTGCCAGCAGCGTCGGACCGGGGACAGATACGCAGTATTTT
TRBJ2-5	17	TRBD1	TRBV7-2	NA	CASRGSDRGGLQETQYF	TGTGCCAGCAGGGGAAGCGACAGGGGGGGCTTACAAGAGACCCAGTACTTC
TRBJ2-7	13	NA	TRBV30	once	CAWSVNKRREQYF	TGTGCCTGGAGTGTTAACAAGCGTCGCGAGCAGTACTTC
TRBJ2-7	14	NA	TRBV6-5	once	CASTSGRLSGEQYF	TGTGCCAGCACTTCCGGCCGGTTGTCCGGCGAGCAGTACTTC
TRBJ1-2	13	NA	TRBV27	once	CASLGSFNYGYTF	TGTGCCAGCCTGGGATCATTTAACTATGGCTACACCTTC
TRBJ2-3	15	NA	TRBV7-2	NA	CASSSGTANTDTQYF	TGTGCCAGCAGCTCCGGGACTGCAAACACAGATACGCAGTATTTT
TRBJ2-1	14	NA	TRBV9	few	CASSEQGLWNEQFF	TGTGCCAGCAGCGAACAGGGTCTTTGGAATGAGCAGTTCTTC
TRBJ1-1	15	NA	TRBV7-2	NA	CASSLLGLLNTEAFF	TGTGCCAGCAGCTTACTCGGGCTGCTGAACACTGAAGCTTTCTTT
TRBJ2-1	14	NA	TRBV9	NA	CASSADSLYNEQFF	TGTGCCAGCAGCGCCGACAGCCTCTACAATGAGCAGTTCTTC
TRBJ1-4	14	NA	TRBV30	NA	CAWSPAGTWEKLFF	TGTGCCTGGAGTCCTGCGGGGACGTGGGAAAAACTGTTTTTT
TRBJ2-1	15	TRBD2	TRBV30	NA	CASDEGLAGEVEQFF	TGTGCCTCCGATGAGGGACTAGCGGGAGAGGTTGAGCAGTTCTTC
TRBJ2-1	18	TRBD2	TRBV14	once	CASSQDMTGGLNYNEQFF	TGTGCCAGCAGCCAAGATATGACGGGGGGTTTGAACTACAATGAGCAGTTCTTC
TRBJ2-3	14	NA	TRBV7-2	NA	CASSLTVGLDTQYF	TGTGCCAGCAGCTTAACAGTCGGGCTAGATACGCAGTATTTT
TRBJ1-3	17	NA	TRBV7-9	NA	CASSLVVGLLTGNTIYF	TGTGCCAGCAGCTTAGTGGTTGGGCTCCTAACTGGAAACACCATATATTTT
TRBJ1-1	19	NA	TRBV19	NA	CASHRVRTVNLLGNTEAFF	TGTGCCAGTCACAGGGTTAGGACAGTCAATCTCCTGGGGAACACTGAAGCTTTCTTT
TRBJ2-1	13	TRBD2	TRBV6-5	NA	CASRERERDEQFF	TGTGCCAGCAGGGAGCGGGAGAGGGATGAGCAGTTCTTC
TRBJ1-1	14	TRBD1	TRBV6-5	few	CASSWRGRLTEAFF	TGTGCCAGCAGTTGGAGGGGGCGACTCACTGAAGCTTTCTTT
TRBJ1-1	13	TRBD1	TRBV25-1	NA	CASRGQSYTEAFF	TGTGCCAGCAGGGGACAGTCGTATACTGAAGCTTTCTTT
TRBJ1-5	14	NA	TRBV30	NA	CAWSRLAGDQPQHF	TGTGCCTGGAGTAGATTGGCAGGAGATCAGCCCCAGCATTTT